This T cell receptor beta chain was documented in a study of T-cell memory formation after mild COVID-19. TCRdb reprocessed the 5' RACE reads with MiXCR, giving one entry per CDR3 protein. The sample has 190,000 or so distinct CDR3 sequences, roughly a tenth seen once; the top ten hold around 2.9%. The CDR3 loop spans 13 amino acids. Germline V CDR1 and CDR2: LNHDA, SQIVND (reference sequence). The V end lost 1 base, the J end lost 4 bases, and 7 bases lay between the germline ends. This clonotype was detected only a few times. This clonotype was sampled from a man aged 18 to 29 who had mild COVID-19 (a few samples of this study predate the infection). Cell type and time point are not known. The chain couples TRBV19 to TRBJ1-2; D gene unclear. The sequenced material came from PBMCs or a T cell subset sorted from them (not recorded which). This CDR3 reads CASSIGGSYGYTF. CDR3 in DNA: TGTGCCAGTAGTATAGGGGGAAGCTATGGCTACACCTTC.